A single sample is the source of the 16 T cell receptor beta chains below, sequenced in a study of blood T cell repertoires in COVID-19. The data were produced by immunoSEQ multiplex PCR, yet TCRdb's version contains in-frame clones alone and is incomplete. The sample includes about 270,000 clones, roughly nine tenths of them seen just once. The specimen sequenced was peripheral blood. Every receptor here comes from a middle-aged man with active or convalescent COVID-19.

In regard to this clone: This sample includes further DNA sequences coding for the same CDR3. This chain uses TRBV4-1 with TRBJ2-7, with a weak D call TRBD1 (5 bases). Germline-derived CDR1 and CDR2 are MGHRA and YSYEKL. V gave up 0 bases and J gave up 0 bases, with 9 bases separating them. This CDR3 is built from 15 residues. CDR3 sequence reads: CASSQEGLSSYEQYF. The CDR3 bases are TGCGCCAGCAGCCAAGAGGGGCTCAGCTCCTACGAGCAGTACTTC.

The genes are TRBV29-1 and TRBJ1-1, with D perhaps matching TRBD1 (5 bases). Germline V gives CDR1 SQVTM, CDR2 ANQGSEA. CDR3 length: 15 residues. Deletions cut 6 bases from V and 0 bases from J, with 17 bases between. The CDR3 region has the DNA TGCAGCGTCCCCCCCCCGAACAGGCTGAACACTGAAGCTTTCTTT. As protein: CSVPPPNRLNTEAFF.

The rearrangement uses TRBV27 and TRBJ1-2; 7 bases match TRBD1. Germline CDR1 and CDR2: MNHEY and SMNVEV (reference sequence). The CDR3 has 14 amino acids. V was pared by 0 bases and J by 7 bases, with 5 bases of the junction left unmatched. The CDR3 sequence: CASSLSRGQVGYTF. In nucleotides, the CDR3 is TGTGCCAGCAGTTTATCTAGGGGGCAGGTTGGCTACACCTTC.

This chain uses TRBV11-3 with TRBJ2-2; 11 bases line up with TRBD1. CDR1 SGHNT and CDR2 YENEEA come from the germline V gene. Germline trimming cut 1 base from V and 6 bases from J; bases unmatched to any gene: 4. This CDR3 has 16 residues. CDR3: CASSLVGQGVAGELFF. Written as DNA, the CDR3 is TGTGCCAGCAGCTTAGTGGGACAGGGGGTCGCCGGGGAGCTGTTTTTT.

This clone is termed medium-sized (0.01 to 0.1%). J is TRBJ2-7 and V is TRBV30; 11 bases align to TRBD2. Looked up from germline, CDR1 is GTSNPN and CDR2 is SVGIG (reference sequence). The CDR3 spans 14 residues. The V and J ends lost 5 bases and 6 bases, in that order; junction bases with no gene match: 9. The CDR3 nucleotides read TGTGCCTGGGCACTAGCGGGAGACCTACCCGAGCAGTACTTC. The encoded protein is CAWALAGDLPEQYF.

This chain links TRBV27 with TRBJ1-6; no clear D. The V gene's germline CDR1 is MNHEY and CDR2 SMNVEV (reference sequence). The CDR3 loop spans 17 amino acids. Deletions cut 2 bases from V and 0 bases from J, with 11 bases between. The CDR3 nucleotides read TGTGCCAGCAGTTTAATATCGATCAGCTCCTATAATTCACCCCTCCACTTT. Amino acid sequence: CASSLISISSYNSPLHF.

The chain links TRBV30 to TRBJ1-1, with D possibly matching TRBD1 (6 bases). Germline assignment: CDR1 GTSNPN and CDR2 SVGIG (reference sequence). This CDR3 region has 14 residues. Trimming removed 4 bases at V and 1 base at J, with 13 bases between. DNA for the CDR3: TGTGCCTGGAAGATGACAGGTTGGAACACTGAAGCTTTCTTT. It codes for CAWKMTGWNTEAFF. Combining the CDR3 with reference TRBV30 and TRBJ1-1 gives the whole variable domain SQTIHQWPATLVQPVGSPLSLECTVEGTSNPNLYWYRQAAGRGLQLLFYSVGIGQISSEVPQNLSASRPQDRQFILSSKKLLLSDSGFYLCAWKMTGWNTEAFFGQGTRLTVV.

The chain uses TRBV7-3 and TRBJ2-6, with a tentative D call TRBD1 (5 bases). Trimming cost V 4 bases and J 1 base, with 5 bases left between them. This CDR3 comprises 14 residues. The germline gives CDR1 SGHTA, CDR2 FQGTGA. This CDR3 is CASSSGSGANVLTF. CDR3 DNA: TGTGCCAGCAGCTCAGGGTCTGGGGCCAACGTCCTGACTTTC.

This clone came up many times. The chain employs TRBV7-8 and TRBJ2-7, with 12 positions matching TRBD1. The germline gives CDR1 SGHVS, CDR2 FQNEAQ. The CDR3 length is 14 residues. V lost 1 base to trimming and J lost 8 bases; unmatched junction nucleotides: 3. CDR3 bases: TGTGCCAGCAGCTTAGAGGGACAGGGGGCTCAGCAGTACTTC. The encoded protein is CASSLEGQGAQQYF.

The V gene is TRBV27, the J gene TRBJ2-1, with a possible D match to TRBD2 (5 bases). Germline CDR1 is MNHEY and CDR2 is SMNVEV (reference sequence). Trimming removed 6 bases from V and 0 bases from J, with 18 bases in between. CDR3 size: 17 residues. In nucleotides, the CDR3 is TGTGCCAGCAGGGCCAGTGAGGGTACTAGCTCCTACAATGAGCAGTTCTTC. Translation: CASRASEGTSSYNEQFF.

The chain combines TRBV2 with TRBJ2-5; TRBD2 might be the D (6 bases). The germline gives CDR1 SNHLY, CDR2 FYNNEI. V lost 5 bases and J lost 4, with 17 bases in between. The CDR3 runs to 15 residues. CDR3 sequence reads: CASSLTRVAAETQYF. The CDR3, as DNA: TGTGCCAGCAGTCTGACTAGGGTAGCGGCAGAGACCCAGTACTTC.

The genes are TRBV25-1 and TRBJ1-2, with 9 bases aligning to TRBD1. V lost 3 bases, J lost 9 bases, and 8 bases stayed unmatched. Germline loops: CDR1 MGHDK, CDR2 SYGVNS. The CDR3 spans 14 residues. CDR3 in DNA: TGTGCCAGCAGTGATAGGGACAGGGCCCGACGCTACACCTTC. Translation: CASSDRDRARRYTF.

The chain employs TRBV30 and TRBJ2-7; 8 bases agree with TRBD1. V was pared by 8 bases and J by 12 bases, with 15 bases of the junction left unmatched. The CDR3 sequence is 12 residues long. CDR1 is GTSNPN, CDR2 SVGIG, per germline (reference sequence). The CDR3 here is CAVVGQGHKVYF. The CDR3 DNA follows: TGTGCCGTCGTTGGACAGGGACATAAGGTGTACTTC.

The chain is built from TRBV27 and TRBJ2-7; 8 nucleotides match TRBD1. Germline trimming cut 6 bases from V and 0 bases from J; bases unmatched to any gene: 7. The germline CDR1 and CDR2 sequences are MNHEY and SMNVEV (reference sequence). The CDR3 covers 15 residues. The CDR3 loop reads CASRRDRGTSYEQYF. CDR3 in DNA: TGTGCCAGCAGACGCGACAGGGGCACCTCCTACGAGCAGTACTTC.

The CDR3 nucleotides are TGTGCCAGCAGCAAATTTGGTCGGACAGATACGCAGTATTTT. Amino acids: CASSKFGRTDTQYF. The chain employs TRBV21-1 and TRBJ2-3; the table's D call of TRBD2 was not tested on the DNA. TRBV21-1 is a pseudogene. The CDR3 runs to 14 residues.

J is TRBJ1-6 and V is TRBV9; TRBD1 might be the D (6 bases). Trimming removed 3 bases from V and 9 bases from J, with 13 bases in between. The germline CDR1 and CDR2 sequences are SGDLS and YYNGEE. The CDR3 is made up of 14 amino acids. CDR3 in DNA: TGTGCCAGCAGCGGCGACAGGTTCGGTTCACCCCTCCACTTT. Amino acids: CASSGDRFGSPLHF.